This T cell receptor (beta chain) emerged from a study of regulatory T cells in long-lasting Graves disease. Regarding the study as a whole: Persistent disease exhibited a predilection for TRBV28, TRBJ1-2 and TRBJ2-5.

Per the germline V gene, CDR1 is SGHDT and CDR2 is YYEEEE. The ends were cut back, 0 bases at V and 6 bases at J, with 19 bases in the middle. This CDR3 is 17 amino acids long. TCR beta libraries were built with iRepertoire HTBI primers and Arm-PCR of CDR3 regions. TCRdb ran MiXCR on the multiplex PCR reads and lists one entry per CDR3 protein. Here the sample spans about 520,000 distinct CDR3 sequences, about 11% being singletons. On this clonotype: Its antigen is not identified.

Described time point: newly diagnosed GD, antithyroid drugs for less than 3 months. PBMC-derived RNA was used for the TCR library. This same sample was also taken into another study, of T cells in Graves' hyperthyroidism and ophthalmopathy. From that paper: In patients aged 18 to 65, hyperthyroidism was newly diagnosed, with duration under 2 months. The study based diagnoses on clinical symptoms, serum thyroxine and TRAb, thyroid ultrasound and orbital computed tomography.

The sequence was obtained from a woman aged 25 to 39 with Graves disease. Specimen: peripheral blood mononuclear cells (PBMCs), collected at new diagnosis, from a patient treated with antithyroid drugs. The rearrangement uses TRBV5-6 and TRBJ1-5; D perhaps matches TRBD1 (6 bases). The CDR3 sequence: CASSLAGGGPDGQPQHF. The CDR3 DNA reads as TGTGCCAGCAGCTTGGCGGGGGGGGGCCCGGACGGTCAGCCCCAGCATTTT. The full variable domain, its missing parts supplied by reference TRBV5-6 and TRBJ1-5, is DAGVTQSPTHLIKTRGQQVTLRCSPKSGHDTVSWYQQALGQGPQFIFQYYEEEERQRGNFPDRFSGHQFPNYSSELNVNALLLGDSALYLCASSLAGGGPDGQPQHFGDGTRLSIL.